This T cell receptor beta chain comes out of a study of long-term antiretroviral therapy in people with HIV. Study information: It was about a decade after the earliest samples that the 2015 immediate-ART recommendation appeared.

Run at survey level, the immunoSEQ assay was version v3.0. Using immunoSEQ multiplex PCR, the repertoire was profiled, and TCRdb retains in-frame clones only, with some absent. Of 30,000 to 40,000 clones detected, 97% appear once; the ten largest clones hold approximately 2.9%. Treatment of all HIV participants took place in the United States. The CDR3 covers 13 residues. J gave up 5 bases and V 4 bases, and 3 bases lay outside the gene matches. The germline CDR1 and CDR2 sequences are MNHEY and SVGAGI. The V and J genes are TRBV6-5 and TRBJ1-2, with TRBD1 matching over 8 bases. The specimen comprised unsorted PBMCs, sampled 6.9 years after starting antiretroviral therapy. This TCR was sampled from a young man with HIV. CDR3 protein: CASSFGQGYGYTF. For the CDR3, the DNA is TGTGCCAGCAGTTTCGGACAGGGATATGGCTACACCTTC.